This TCR beta chain originates from a study of shared clonotypes between healthy human individuals. In the study overall: Researchers assigned three CD4 naive, three CD4 memory, two CD8 naive and one CD8 memory plate to each donor. General study results and limits: Sequencing depth was expected to influence donor clonotype sharing.

On this clone itself: Its antigen remains unidentified.

CDR1 and CDR2 (germline): MDHEN, SYDVKM. The CDR3 has 15 residues. V was pared by 1 base and J by 2 bases, with 9 bases between. Several immunoSEQ plates received, in even portions, the genomic DNA of each subset. The authors' processing: ImmunoSEQ sequences covered only the junction and lacked quality scores; filtering therefore differed. Assay used: immunoSEQ multiplex PCR; TCRdb lists only in-frame clones, some missing. V and J calls and clone size are those listed in that table; D and trimming were worked out from the DNA. This sample yields about 1.1 million clones, of which around three quarters are seen a single time; about 0.94% belongs to the top ten.

V and J are TRBV28 and TRBJ2-4; D possibly corresponds to TRBD2 (5 bases). This TCR came from a man between 18 and 29 years old in good health. Some clones in this sample may be carry-over from other donors' samples. Sequenced input: memory CD4+ T cells from PBMCs. Subset specified: CD45RA-negative fraction. CDR3 nucleotide sequence: TGTGCCAGCAGTTTATTCGAGGGAACCAAAAACATTCAGTACTTC. The encoded protein is CASSLFEGTKNIQYF. Full variable domain (remainder filled in from reference TRBV28 and TRBJ2-4): DVKVTQSSRYLVKRTGEKVFLECVQDMDHENMFWYRQDPGLGLRLIYFSYDVKMKEKGDIPEGYSVSREKKERFSLILESASTNQTSMYLCASSLFEGTKNIQYFGAGTRLSVL.